This TCR beta chain stems from a study of T cells in Graves' hyperthyroidism and ophthalmopathy. This clonotype occurred many times. Germline-derived CDR1 and CDR2 are MDHEN and SYDVKM. Losses at the gene ends were 5 bases for V and 4 bases for J; bases not matched to a gene: 16. The CDR3 has 17 amino acids. Researchers amplified the TCR beta CDR3 regions from RNA transcripts. With the HTBI primer set, the TCR CDR3 went through a first round of RT-PCR. Each CDR3 protein gets one entry after TCRdb re-called the multiplex PCR reads with MiXCR. The sample yields approximately 710,000 distinct CDR3 sequences, approximately 15% seen once.

The TCR sequence derives from a man aged 45 to 65 with Graves' hyperthyroidism. V and J are TRBV28 and TRBJ2-5; TRBD1 matches at 7 bases. The sequencing sample was made of blood. For the CDR3, the DNA is TGTGCCAGCAGTCCCTCGACAGGGTCTGTTCTTACAGAGACCCAGTACTTC. This gives the protein CASSPSTGSVLTETQYF. The entire variable domain, with the rest obtained from reference TRBV28 and TRBJ2-5, is as follows: DVKVTQSSRYLVKRTGEKVFLECVQDMDHENMFWYRQDPGLGLRLIYFSYDVKMKEKGDIPEGYSVSREKKERFSLILESASTNQTSMYLCASSPSTGSVLTETQYFGPGTRLLVL.